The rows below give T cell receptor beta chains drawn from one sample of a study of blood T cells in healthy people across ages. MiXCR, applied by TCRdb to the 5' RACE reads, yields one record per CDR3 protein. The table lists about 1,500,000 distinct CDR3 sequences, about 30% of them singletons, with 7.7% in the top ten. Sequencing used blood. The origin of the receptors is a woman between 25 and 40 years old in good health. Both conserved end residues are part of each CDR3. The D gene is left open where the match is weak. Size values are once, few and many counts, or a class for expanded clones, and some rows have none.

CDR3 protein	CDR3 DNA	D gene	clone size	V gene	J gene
CASSLNNRDPYEQYF	TGTGCCAGCAGCCTAAACAACAGGGACCCCTACGAGCAGTACTTC	NA	many	TRBV7-2	TRBJ2-7
CASSSGQGGFHEQYF	TGTGCCAGCAGCTCCGGGCAGGGGGGCTTCCACGAGCAGTACTTC	NA	NA	TRBV7-9	TRBJ2-7
CSVEDRRWETQYF	TGCAGCGTTGAAGATCGACGTTGGGAGACCCAGTACTTC	NA	NA	TRBV29-1	TRBJ2-5
CASSLEQVVYF	TGTGCCAGCAGCTTAGAGCAGGTCGTGTACTTC	NA	once	TRBV11-2	TRBJ2-7
CASSEIRTMNYEQYF	TGTGCCAGCAGTGAAATTCGGACTATGAACTACGAGCAGTACTTC	NA	few	TRBV6-1	TRBJ2-7
CASSLDRGQSGEQYF	TGTGCCAGCAGCTTAGATCGGGGGCAATCGGGCGAGCAGTACTTC	NA	NA	TRBV7-8	TRBJ2-7
CASSESLRSNQPQHF	TGCGCCAGCAGTGAGTCGCTTCGCAGCAATCAGCCCCAGCATTTT	NA	few	TRBV10-2	TRBJ1-5
CASSATGSTRVQYF	TGTGCCAGCAGCGCGACAGGGTCCACGAGGGTGCAGTACTTC	TRBD1	few	TRBV12-3/TRBV12-4	TRBJ2-5
CASSFQSGGDADIQYF	TGTGCCAGCAGTTTCCAGTCAGGTGGGGACGCGGACATTCAGTACTTC	NA	many	TRBV12-3/TRBV12-4	TRBJ2-4
CASSSLTGRGETQYF	TGTGCCAGCAGTTCTCTCACCGGCAGGGGGGAGACCCAGTACTTC	TRBD1	few	TRBV12-3/TRBV12-4	TRBJ2-5
CASSFGSGINYEQYF	NA	NA	many	TRBV7-9	TRBJ2-7
CATRGERTGANVLTF	TGCGCGACCCGAGGGGAGAGAACTGGGGCCAACGTCCTGACTTTC	NA	many	TRBV5-1	TRBJ2-6
CASSQDRGTSYQETQYF	TGTGCCAGCAGCCAAGATCGGGGCACTTCGTACCAAGAGACCCAGTACTTC	NA	NA	TRBV3-1	TRBJ2-5
CASVRRGVSPLHF	TGTGCCAGCGTTCGAAGGGGCGTCTCACCCCTCCACTTT	NA	NA	TRBV6-2/TRBV6-3	TRBJ1-6
CASSSDRATDIQYF	TGTGCCAGCAGCTCGGACAGGGCTACGGACATTCAGTACTTC	TRBD1	NA	TRBV6-5	TRBJ2-4
CASSSTPGAGAGDTQYF	TGTGCCAGCAGTTCAACCCCAGGAGCGGGGGCTGGAGATACGCAGTATTTT	TRBD2	many	TRBV12-3/TRBV12-4	TRBJ2-3
CSVPRAGEVYNEQFF	TGCAGCGTCCCTCGGGCGGGAGAGGTCTACAATGAGCAGTTCTTC	TRBD2	NA	TRBV29-1	TRBJ2-1
CASSYLAGASTDTQYF	TGTGCCAGCAGTTACTTGGCAGGGGCTAGCACAGATACGCAGTATTTT	NA	NA	TRBV6-6	TRBJ2-3
CASSPTGAYNSPLHF	TGTGCCAGCAGCCCGACAGGGGCTTATAATTCACCCCTCCACTTT	TRBD1	NA	TRBV14	TRBJ1-6
CASSWVGTGSYTEAFF	TGTGCCAGCAGCTGGGTCGGGACAGGCTCATACACTGAAGCTTTCTTT	TRBD1	NA	TRBV5-5	TRBJ1-1
CSASSGDIQYF	TGCAGTGCTAGTAGCGGGGACATTCAGTACTTC	TRBD2	NA	TRBV20-1	TRBJ2-4
CASSPTGGGEQYF	TGTGCCAGCAGCCCGACGGGCGGTGGGGAGCAGTACTTC	NA	many	TRBV27	TRBJ2-7
CASSLGPASDEQFF	TGTGCCAGCAGCTTGGGACCCGCGAGCGATGAGCAGTTCTTC	NA	NA	TRBV7-2	TRBJ2-1
CASSQQGKGPDTQYF	TGTGCCAGCAGCCAACAGGGGAAGGGCCCAGATACGCAGTATTTT	TRBD1	NA	TRBV7-2	TRBJ2-3
CSASRDLDSPPEKLFF	TGCAGTGCAAGCCGGGATCTTGACTCGCCCCCAGAAAAACTGTTTTTT	NA	few	TRBV20-1	TRBJ1-4
CAWSVRNKNIQYF	TGTGCCTGGAGTGTCCGCAACAAAAACATTCAGTACTTC	NA	few	TRBV30	TRBJ2-4
CSAPQGTSRRETQYF	TGCAGTGCTCCTCAGGGAACCTCGAGGCGAGAGACCCAGTACTTC	NA	many	TRBV20-1	TRBJ2-5